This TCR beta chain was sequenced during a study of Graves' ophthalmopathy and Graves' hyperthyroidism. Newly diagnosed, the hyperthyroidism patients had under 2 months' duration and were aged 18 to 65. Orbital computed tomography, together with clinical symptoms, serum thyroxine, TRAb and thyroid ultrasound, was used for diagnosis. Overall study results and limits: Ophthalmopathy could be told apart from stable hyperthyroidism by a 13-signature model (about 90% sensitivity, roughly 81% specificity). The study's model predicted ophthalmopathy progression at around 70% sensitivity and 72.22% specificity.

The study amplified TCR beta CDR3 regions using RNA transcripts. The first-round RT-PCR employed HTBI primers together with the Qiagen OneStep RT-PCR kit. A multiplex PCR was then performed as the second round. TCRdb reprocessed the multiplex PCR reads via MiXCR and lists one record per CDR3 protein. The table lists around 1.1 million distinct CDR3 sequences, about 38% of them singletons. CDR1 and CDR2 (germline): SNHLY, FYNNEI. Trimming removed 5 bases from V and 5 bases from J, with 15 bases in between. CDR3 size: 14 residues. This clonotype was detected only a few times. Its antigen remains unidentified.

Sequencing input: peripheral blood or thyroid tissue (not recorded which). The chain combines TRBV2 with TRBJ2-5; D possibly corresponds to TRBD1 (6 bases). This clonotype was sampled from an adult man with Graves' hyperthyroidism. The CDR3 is CASSQGGQMETQYF. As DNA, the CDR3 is TGTGCCAGCAGTCAAGGGGGACAAATGGAGACCCAGTACTTC.